This TCR beta chain was recovered during a study of Ad26.COV2.S vaccination and SARS-CoV-2 variants. Whole-study results and caveats: There was a possibility that the TCR breadth and depth analyses underestimated total T cell responses.

Worth noting for this clone: What it recognizes is unknown.

Some clones are missing from TCRdb's copy, which holds only in-frame ones; the method was immunoSEQ multiplex PCR. The sample lists about 350,000 clones, 92% seen once, with under 4% in the top ten. The V and J ends lost 2 bases and 7 bases, in that order; junction bases with no gene match: 4. The germline gives CDR1 MNHNY, CDR2 SVGAGI (reference sequence). This CDR3 is 16 amino acids long. The sample consisted of peripheral blood, taken after recovery from COVID-19. This chain connects TRBV6-6 to TRBJ1-6; 11 nucleotides match TRBD1. The source is a human donor who had recovered from COVID-19. This CDR3 reads CASSYTRTGGNSPLHF. As DNA, the CDR3 is TGTGCCAGCAGTTACACCCGGACAGGGGGCAATTCACCCCTCCACTTT.